This TCR beta chain was captured in a study of T cell repertoires in cytomegalovirus infection. This clonotype was recorded at least ten times. Antigen unknown. TCRdb re-called the reads with MiXCR, one entry per CDR3 protein. Here the sample spans some 130,000 distinct CDR3 sequences, 20% to 30% being singletons. The CDR3 is made up of 15 amino acids. V gave up 6 bases and J gave up 3 bases; unmatched junction bases: 7. Germline lookup yields CDR1 KGHSH and CDR2 LQKENI. The chain employs TRBV18 and TRBJ2-3; TRBD2 agrees at 9 bases. The TCR comes from a human donor in good health (CMV status not recorded). Some clones in this sample may be carry-over from other donors' samples. The specimen was PBMCs, sequenced either directly or after in vitro stimulation (not recorded which). CDR3 loop: CASSPGLAGTDTQYF. CDR3 nucleotides: TGTGCCAGCTCCCCTGGCCTAGCGGGAACAGATACGCAGTATTTT.